This entry lists 3 T cell receptor beta chains sequenced from one sample in a study of cytomegalovirus exposure and HLA in healthy donors. The PCR employed 60 Vbeta primers together with 13 Jbeta primers. Data came from immunoSEQ multiplex PCR; TCRdb stores just in-frame clones and leaves some out. The table has 100,000 to 150,000 clones, roughly four fifths seen once. The sample taken for sequencing was PBMCs. These receptors were collected from a woman in her thirties or forties in good health and CMV-seropositive.

The rearrangement joins TRBV14 to TRBJ2-4; 9 positions match TRBD1. The CDR3 loop spans 15 amino acids. The V gene end was trimmed by 3 bases and the J gene end by 9 bases; junction bases not matched to a gene: 9. The germline CDR1 and CDR2 sequences are SGHDN and FVKESK. The DNA for the CDR3 is TGTGCCAGCAGCCAGGAAGGGACAGGGTACGGCATTCAGTACTTC. Its protein product is CASSQEGTGYGIQYF.

J is TRBJ1-1 and V is TRBV18; D remains unclear. The CDR3 totals 14 residues. The germline V gene encodes CDR1 KGHSH and CDR2 LQKENI. V lost 2 bases and J 5 bases, leaving 12 bases between the germline ends. This CDR3 reads CASSPGGRGTEAFF. The CDR3 DNA is TGTGCCAGCTCACCAGGAGGGCGGGGAACTGAAGCTTTCTTT.

This clone was seen only once. The chain links TRBV7-8 to TRBJ2-7, with TRBD1 identical over 9 bases. This CDR3 comprises 14 residues. Trimming cost V 6 bases and J 6 bases; bases outside gene matches: 9. The germline V gene encodes CDR1 SGHVS and CDR2 FQNEAQ. For the CDR3, the DNA is TGTGCCAGCAGTAGTCAGGACAGGGGTTTCGAGCAGTACTTC. It codes for CASSSQDRGFEQYF.